One and the same sample provided the 8 T cell receptor beta chains below, sequenced in a study of blood T cell repertoires in COVID-19. The assay was immunoSEQ multiplex PCR, and TCRdb's table has in-frame clones only and misses some. The data contain roughly 330,000 clones, more than 70% of them seen just once; the ten biggest clones take up around 1.5%. The source material was peripheral blood. The receptors here all came from a woman aged 45-65 years with acute or convalescent COVID-19.

The V call is TRBV18, the J call TRBJ2-7; the D gene is possibly TRBD2 (5 bases). The V and J ends lost 3 bases and 0 bases respectively, with 15 bases between them. This CDR3 spans 16 amino acids. Germline lookup yields CDR1 KGHSH and CDR2 LQKENI. CDR3 amino acids: CASSPRAALSSYEQYF. The CDR3 DNA is TGTGCCAGCTCACCGCGGGCAGCGCTGAGCTCCTACGAGCAGTACTTC.

This clone has only one observation. V gene TRBV19 combines with J gene TRBJ2-7; TRBD2 aligns across 8 bases. This CDR3 spans 15 amino acids. J gave up 1 base and V 2 bases, and 4 bases lay outside the gene matches. Germline CDR1 LNHDA, CDR2 SQIVND (reference sequence). The CDR3 coding sequence is TGTGCCAGTAGTATACTCGCGGGAGGATCCTACGAGCAGTACTTC. Translation gives CASSILAGGSYEQYF.

The rearrangement links TRBV3-1 (or the pseudogene TRBV3-2) to TRBJ1-4; D not certain. The CDR3 totals 13 residues. Germline-derived CDR1 and CDR2 are LGHDT and YNNKEL (reference sequence). The V end was cut by 4 bases, the J end by 7 bases, with 10 bases between. This CDR3 is CASSRTWAEKLFF. CDR3 in DNA: TGTGCCAGCAGCCGGACTTGGGCTGAAAAACTGTTTTTT.

This clone was observed a single time. The CDR3 region is CASSSTGVNYGYTF. The CDR3 region has the DNA TGCGCCAGCAGCTCGACAGGGGTAAACTATGGCTACACCTTC. The rearrangement uses TRBV5-1 and TRBJ1-2, with 8 bases that match TRBD1. Germline V lookup: CDR1 SGHRS, CDR2 YFSETQ. V lost 3 bases, J lost 2 bases, and 3 bases stayed unmatched. The CDR3 spans 14 residues.

This clone appeared a few times. J is TRBJ2-3 and V is TRBV5-1, with D possibly TRBD2 on 6 matching bases. There are 17 residues in the CDR3. Looked up from germline, CDR1 is SGHRS and CDR2 is YFSETQ. Trimming left V 1 base short and J 1 base short, with 16 bases between. The CDR3 spells CASSLNPLAIGTDTQYF. In DNA, the CDR3 is TGCGCCAGCAGCTTGAACCCACTAGCTATAGGCACAGATACGCAGTATTTT.

The genes are TRBV7-3 and TRBJ2-7, with 10 bases lining up with TRBD1. The ends lost 5 bases at V and 2 bases at J; junction bases unmatched: 6. Germline CDR1 SGHTA, CDR2 FQGTGA. The CDR3 runs 15 residues. The CDR3 region is CASSRTGTGAYEQYF. In nucleotides, the CDR3 is TGTGCCAGCAGCCGGACCGGGACAGGGGCCTACGAGCAGTACTTC.

The chain is built from TRBV3-1 (or the pseudogene TRBV3-2) and TRBJ1-5, with D unresolved. Deletions cut 4 bases from V and 1 base from J, with 8 bases between. CDR3 length equals 14 residues. Germline V gene sequence: CDR1 LGHDT, CDR2 YNNKEL (reference sequence). CDR3 DNA: TGTGCCAGCAGCCCCGCGGGAAGCAATCAGCCCCAGCATTTT. It translates to CASSPAGSNQPQHF.

The chain has TRBV6-6 and TRBJ1-3, with a tentative D call TRBD1 (5 bases). This CDR3 is built from 15 residues. The V gene's germline CDR1 is MNHNY and CDR2 SVGAGI (reference sequence). Trimming removed 3 bases at V and 1 base at J, with 10 bases between. CDR3 bases: TGTGCCAGCAGTTATGACAGCCGATCTGGAAACACCATATATTTT. This codes for CASSYDSRSGNTIYF.